This passage covers 15 T cell receptor beta chains from one sample sequenced in a study of beta chain features in type 1 diabetes (dated by TCRdb to the late 2010s). The library was made by the immunoSEQ multiplex PCR assay. All of the isolated RNA was reverse transcribed with the High Capacity cDNA Reverse Transcription Kit, so expressed TCRB transcripts were sequenced. TCRdb provides this immuneACCESS table in a form limited to in-frame rearrangements. Some clones are lacking; in checked studies, under half of them reflect an unresolved V gene, and why the rest are absent is not known. The sample table shows roughly 300,000 clones, and approximately 14% are seen once. The top ten hold more than 6.5% of the sample. Material: central memory CD4+ T cells from blood. The receptor set was obtained from a man aged 25-40 years in good health.

As regards this clone: Its ends do not fully match the called genes, so a read error is possible. Distinct nucleotide sequences in the sample also encode this CDR3. The chain uses TRBV2 and TRBJ2-3; the D gene is possibly TRBD2 (7 bases). Germline-derived CDR1 and CDR2 are SNHLY and FYNNEI. The length of the CDR3 is 16 residues. The CDR3 region has the DNA TGTGCCACCCAAAGTGGGGGGGCGCGATCTTCAGACACGCAGTATTTT. It translates to CATQSGGARSSDTQYF.

This clone turned up a few times. The chain employs TRBV7-2 and TRBJ1-1; a possible D gene is TRBD1 (5 bases). CDR3 size: 14 residues. Per germline, CDR1 SGHTA and CDR2 FQGNSA. Trimming took off 1 base at V and 0 bases at J, with 6 bases between the two ends. The CDR3 nucleotides are TGTGCCAGCAGCTTAGAGGGGTTGAACACTGAAGCTTTCTTT. Protein sequence: CASSLEGLNTEAFF.

J is TRBJ2-1 and V is TRBV4-3; D might be TRBD1 (7 bases). Germline V gene lookup returns CDR1 LGHNA and CDR2 YSLEER. Trimming stripped 2 bases from V and 9 bases from J, with 14 bases between. This CDR3 comprises 14 residues. CDR3 in DNA: TGCGCCAGCAGCCAACTCGCAGGGGGGAGTGAGCAGTTCTTC. Residues: CASSQLAGGSEQFF.

This clone was found many times. The gene calls are TRBV10-3 and TRBJ2-3; maybe TRBD2 (5 bases). Trimming shortened V by 8 bases and J by 3 bases, and 9 bases separated the two germline ends. Germline V gene sequence: CDR1 ENHRY, CDR2 SYGVKD. This CDR3 has 12 residues. CDR3 residues: CAIQTGTDTQYF. The CDR3 region has the DNA TGTGCCATCCAGACGGGAACAGATACGCAGTATTTT.

The V and J genes are TRBV5-4 and TRBJ1-4; TRBD1 is a possible D gene (5 bases). Germline V lookup: CDR1 SGHNT, CDR2 YYREEE (reference sequence). The V and J ends lost 1 base and 2 bases respectively, with 12 bases between them. The CDR3 consists of 16 residues. CDR3 in amino acids: CASSLKGAGTNEKLFF. As DNA, the CDR3 is TGTGCCAGCAGCTTGAAAGGGGCCGGGACTAATGAAAAACTGTTTTTT.

CDR3 loop: CASSTEKGGQFF. The CDR3 coding sequence is TGTGCCAGCAGCACTGAGAAAGGGGGTCAGTTCTTC. The chain recombines TRBV5-4 with TRBJ2-1; weak D call: TRBD1 (6 bases). Trimming cost V 4 bases and J 13 bases, with 15 bases left between them. The V gene's germline CDR1 is SGHNT and CDR2 YYREEE (reference sequence). The CDR3 is 12 residues long.

This clone was detected a few times. This sequence joins TRBV21-1 and TRBJ1-1. TRBV21-1 counts as a pseudogene. This CDR3 is built from 15 residues. The CDR3 is CASSLWGAVGTEAFF. CDR3 bases: TGTGCCAGCAGTCTTTGGGGGGCGGTGGGCACTGAAGCTTTCTTT.

This clone was counted a few times. V is TRBV11-2 and J is TRBJ1-5, with 8 bases identical to TRBD1. This CDR3 is 14 amino acids long. Germline loops: CDR1 SGHAT, CDR2 FQNNGV. The V segment lost 5 bases and the J segment 7 bases; nucleotides outside the gene matches: 7. CDR3 sequence reads: CASSLDRVRQPQHF. The CDR3 region has the DNA TGTGCCAGCAGCCTGGACAGGGTGAGGCAGCCCCAGCATTTT.

This clone was recorded a few times. The rearrangement links TRBV10-2 to TRBJ2-1; 12 bases are a match to TRBD2. The CDR3 covers 16 residues. The trim removed 7 bases at V and 8 bases at J, leaving 12 bases unmatched. CDR1 is WSHSY, CDR2 SAAADI, per germline. The DNA of the CDR3 is TGCGCCAGCACCCACAGTCTAGCGGGAGGGAGGGATGAGCAGTTCTTC. Residues: CASTHSLAGGRDEQFF.

V gene TRBV19 combines with J gene TRBJ2-7; D possibly corresponds to TRBD2 (5 bases). The CDR3 has 10 amino acids. Germline V CDR1 and CDR2: LNHDA, SQIVND (reference sequence). The germline V and J ends were trimmed by 10 bases and 3 bases, with 7 bases remaining between them. In DNA, the CDR3 is TGTGCCACCGGGGACTACGAGCAGTACTTC. Encoded protein: CATGDYEQYF.

V gene TRBV15 combines with J gene TRBJ1-2; 8 bases align to TRBD1. Germline-derived CDR1 and CDR2 are LNHNV and YYDKDF (reference sequence). The V segment lost 2 bases and the J segment 3 bases; nucleotides outside the gene matches: 2. This CDR3 is 14 amino acids long. CDR3 DNA sequence: TGTGCCACCAGCAGACCGGGACAGGACTATGGCTACACCTTC. This gives the protein CATSRPGQDYGYTF.

The chain couples TRBV7-2 to TRBJ1-5, with D unclear. There are 14 residues in the CDR3. From germline, CDR1 is SGHTA and CDR2 FQGNSA. V shed 4 bases and J shed 0 bases, with 7 bases lying between them. CDR3 region: CASSYTNSNQPQHF. The CDR3, as DNA: TGTGCCAGCAGCTACACAAATAGCAATCAGCCCCAGCATTTT.

The chain links TRBV4-2 to TRBJ2-7; tentatively, D is TRBD1 (5 bases). This CDR3 is 12 amino acids long. V lost 5 bases and J lost 6, with 11 bases in between. CDR1 is LGHNA, CDR2 YNFKEQ, per germline. The CDR3: CASSSSGSEQYF. Written as DNA, the CDR3 is TGTGCCAGCAGCTCGTCAGGGTCCGAGCAGTACTTC.

V gene TRBV10-3 combines with J gene TRBJ2-2; D uncertain. In germline, CDR1 is ENHRY, CDR2 SYGVKD. The V gene lost 7 bases and the J gene lost 2 bases, with 11 bases spanning the gap. This CDR3 has 14 residues. The CDR3 reads CAITRAENTGELFF. Here the CDR3 DNA reads TGTGCCATCACCCGGGCTGAAAACACCGGGGAGCTGTTTTTT.

This clone has only a few counts. The chain couples TRBV7-2 to TRBJ1-3; D gene unclear. The ends were cut back, 3 bases at V and 0 bases at J, with 9 bases in the middle. Germline CDR1 and CDR2: SGHTA and FQGNSA. This CDR3 comprises 15 residues. The CDR3, as DNA: TGTGCCAGCAGCTTCCAATCGTCCTCTGGAAACACCATATATTTT. Amino acids: CASSFQSSSGNTIYF. Complete variable domain (other parts from reference TRBV7-2 and TRBJ1-3): GAGVSQSPSNKVTEKGKDVELRCDPISGHTALYWYRQSLGQGLEFLIYFQGNSAPDKSGLPSDRFSAERTGGSVSTLTIQRTQQEDSAVYLCASSFQSSSGNTIYFGEGSWLTVV.